A single TCR beta chain is shown here with its context. Sequencing used immunoSEQ multiplex PCR; TCRdb keeps in-frame clones, though not all of them. Seen here are about 46,000 clones, approximately 86% observed once, and the top ten hold approximately 10%. V lost 6 bases, J lost 3 bases, and 11 bases lay in between. The germline CDR1 and CDR2 sequences are SGHTA and FQGNSA. The CDR3 consists of 13 residues. The data were obtained in a study of OX40 agonist ivuxolimab in advanced cancers. Study-level background: The dose-escalation group included hepatocellular carcinoma, melanoma, renal cell carcinoma and head and neck cancer. Participants could have had prior anti-PD-1, anti-PD-L1 or anti-CTLA-4 therapy, and approximately 40% had some.

The sample here was CD4+ or CD8+ T cells sorted from blood, taken in a trial of the OX40 agonist ivuxolimab. This TCR derives from an adult with an advanced solid tumor such as melanoma, head and neck, liver or kidney cancer. The rearrangement uses TRBV7-2 and TRBJ1-2, with a weak D call TRBD1 (6 bases). CDR3: CASRLGADYGYTF. The CDR3 bases are TGTGCCAGCAGGTTGGGGGCGGACTATGGCTACACCTTC.